This TCR beta chain derives from a study of a mutant IDH1 vaccine in newly diagnosed glioma listed by TCRdb under 2021. Background on the whole study: Of the approximately 35 treated patients, about 60% were male and approximately 38% were female, and the mean age was around 40 years. Prior to enrollment, standard therapy consisting of radiotherapy alone, temozolomide alone, or radiochemotherapy with temozolomide had been administered to patients, with the combination being received by most patients. Peripheral blood was collected at six visits: V03 (baseline), V05, V07, V10, V12 and V13. For exploratory analyses, longitudinal TCRB deep sequencing was carried out in about 25 treated patients wherever samples were available. Results the study describes overall, beyond this receptor: Availability determined which PBMC samples were chosen for TCRB deep sequencing. According to the authors, sample limitations meant that analyses of patient blood samples could not be reproduced. Pseudoprogression appeared unrelated to alterations in the top peripheral T cell clonotypes detected by TCRB sequencing. Vaccine-induced immune responses across multiple MHC alleles were detected in approximately 93% of patients.

Relative to germline, V is 1 base shorter and J is 2 bases shorter, with 15 bases between their ends. CDR1 and CDR2 (LNHNV, YYDKDF) derive from the germline V gene (reference sequence). The CDR3 runs 16 amino acids, cysteine and phenylalanine included. The DNA shown is the 48-base CDR3, in frame from base 1. Comments on this clone: The clone's antigen remains unknown. No much larger clone is present one base from it, and per-base qualities are unavailable.

The sample's time point, from its label and the paper: baseline, week 1 (first vaccination visit). The treatment or condition label corresponds to: pre-vaccination baseline after standard-of-care therapy. Donors had newly diagnosed WHO grade 3 or 4 IDH1-mutant astrocytomas with loss of nuclear ATRX. The samples were drawn from NOA16, a multicentre, single-arm, open-label phase I trial in Germany that tested a mutant IDH1 peptide vaccine in humans for the first time. For immunogenicity testing, the blood drawn at visit V03 was used as the baseline sample. Genomic DNA for TCRB sequencing was isolated from EDTA blood with the DNeasy Blood and Tissue Kit. To prepare the library, the immunoSEQ multiplex PCR assay was applied. Following the manufacturer's protocol, the hsTCRB Kit was used to amplify rearranged TCR beta chain sequences. Sequencing of TCRB libraries was carried out on an Illumina MiSeq. For the original study's pipeline: The proprietary platform of the kit vendor was used for demultiplexing, trimming and gene mapping. Here the immuneACCESS table is served through TCRdb, limited to in-frame sequences with V and J called. Missing clones are a known gap in these copies; in checked studies unresolved V genes cover under half, and the rest lacks a known reason. Clonal size and the V and J genes are those of that table, whereas D and trimming came from the DNA. The sample table lists about 66,000 clones, roughly 85% of them with a count of one. The top ten clones comprise 2.9% of the sample.

The receptor's source is a young man with glioma. This specimen consisted of PBMCs, obtained from a glioma patient treated with radiotherapy, temozolomide or both. In this chain, TRBV15 is recombined with TRBJ2-7, with TRBD1 perhaps the D gene, on 6 matching bases. The DNA is TGTGCCACCAGCAGAGGGATCACAGGGAGAGCCTACGAGCAGTACTTC. Its translation is CATSRGITGRAYEQYF.